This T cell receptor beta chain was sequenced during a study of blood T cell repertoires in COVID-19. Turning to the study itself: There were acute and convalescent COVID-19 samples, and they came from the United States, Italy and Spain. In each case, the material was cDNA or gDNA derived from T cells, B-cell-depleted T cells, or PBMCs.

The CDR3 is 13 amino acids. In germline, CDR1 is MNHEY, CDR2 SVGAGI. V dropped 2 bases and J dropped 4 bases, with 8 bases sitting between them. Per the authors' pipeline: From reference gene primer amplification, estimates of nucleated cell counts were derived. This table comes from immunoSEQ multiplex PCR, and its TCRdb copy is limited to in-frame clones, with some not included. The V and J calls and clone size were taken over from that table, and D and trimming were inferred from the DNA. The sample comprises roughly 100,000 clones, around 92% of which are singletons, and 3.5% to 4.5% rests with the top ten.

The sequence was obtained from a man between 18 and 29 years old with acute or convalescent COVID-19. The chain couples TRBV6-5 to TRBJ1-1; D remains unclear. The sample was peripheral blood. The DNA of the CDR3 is TGTGCCAGCAGTTACCGGAGACGCACTGAAGCTTTCTTT. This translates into CASSYRRRTEAFF.